This T cell receptor beta chain was sequenced for a study of CXCR3-negative and CXCR3-positive naive CD8 T cells (dated by TCRdb to the late 2010s). With regard to the full study: Approximately 130 million TRB reads were obtained in total, roughly 1.5 +/- 0.3 million reads per library. Diversity and physicochemical repertoire analyses were performed on some 10 donors pooled from two independent experiments. The TRBV-TRBJ cluster analysis covered naive subsets from 5 donors and memory cells from 3 donors.

CDR1 and CDR2 are read off the germline V gene (reference sequence) as SEHNR and FQNEAQ. Taken from cysteine to phenylalanine, the CDR3 has 14 residues. No DNA is recorded. The instrument was a NextSeq 550. The Human TCR Profiling Kit (MiLaboratory) was used to prepare UMI-labeled 5' RACE TRB cDNA libraries. The full amount of extracted RNA was used for cDNA synthesis, and the full amount of resulting cDNA was used for PCR amplification. Libraries were prepared in parallel with an identical number of PCR cycles. Processing in the source paper ran as follows. MIGEC and MiXCR extracted about 53,000 +/- 10,000 unique UMI-labeled TRB cDNA molecules per library, requiring at least two reads per UMI. On average, each library contained approximately 40,000 +/- 10,000 functional in-frame TRB CDR3 nucleotide clonotypes without stop codons. Diversity metrics, including normalized Shannon-Wiener and Chao1, were computed in VDJtools after downsampling to 5000 UMI-labeled TRB molecules per sample. VDJtools was used to calculate clonotype-size-weighted physicochemical properties of the central five CDR3 residues, namely interaction energy, strength, volume and Kidera factor 4. One entry per CDR3 protein sequence results from the TCRdb reprocessing of the reads, with DNA left out. TCRdb's processing, not the authors', yielded these V and J calls. In this sample's table one finds 130,000 or so distinct CDR3 sequences. The ten most abundant clones make up roughly 0.41% of the sample.

General findings and caveats noted by the study authors: Compared with CXCR3-negative naive cells, CXCR3-positive naive cells had TRB CDR3s with higher hydrophobicity (lower Kidera factor 4), lower energy, and higher strength and volume indices. Surface CD5, linked to self-reactivity in mice, was comparable between naive subsets; TCR interaction strength was therefore also inferred from TRB CDR3 physicochemical properties. Because CXCR3 expression was partially decreased after cryopreservation, freshly isolated PBMCs were used for most assays. Both naive subsets had comparably high repertoire diversity, while memory CD8+ T cells had much lower repertoire diversity. Naive CXCR3-negative and CXCR3-positive cells from the same donor showed similar TRBV-TRBJ usage, whereas memory cells showed distinct patterns.

Each CD8+ T cell subset was flow-sorted in triplicate, with fewer than 350,000 cells per subset placed directly into RLT lysis buffer. Naive CD8+ T cells were defined stringently as CD45RO-CCR7+CD27+CD95- to exclude memory contaminants. Standard density gradient centrifugation was used to isolate peripheral blood mononuclear cells from buffy coats. A FACSAria III was used to flow-sort naive CXCR3-negative and CXCR3-positive CD8+ T cells. An RNeasy Mini Kit was used to extract total RNA from the sorted cells. Of note for this clonotype: There is no known antigen for this receptor.

Sequencing was carried out using naive CXCR3+ CD8+ T cells from blood. The cell subset or site label, read with the paper, signifies: CD45RO-CCR7+CD27+CD95- naive CD8+ T cells expressing CXCR3 (TNR3+). The clonotype was recovered from a human donor in good health. Some clones in this sample may be carry-over from other donors' samples. This sequence uses TRBV7-9 and TRBJ1-2; lacking DNA, the TRBD1 call made by TCRdb goes unchecked. The CDR3 here reads CASSPTETNYGYTF.